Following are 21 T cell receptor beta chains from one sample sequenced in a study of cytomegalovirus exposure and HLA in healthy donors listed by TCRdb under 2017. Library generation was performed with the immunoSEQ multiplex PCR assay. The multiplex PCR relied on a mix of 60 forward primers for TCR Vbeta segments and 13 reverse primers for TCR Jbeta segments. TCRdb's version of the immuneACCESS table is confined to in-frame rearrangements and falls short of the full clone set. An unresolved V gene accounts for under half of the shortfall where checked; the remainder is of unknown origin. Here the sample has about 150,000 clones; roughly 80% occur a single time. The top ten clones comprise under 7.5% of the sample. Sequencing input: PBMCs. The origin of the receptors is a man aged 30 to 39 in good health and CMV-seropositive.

CDR3 sequence (DNA): TGCAGCGTTGACCGGGACATGGACTATGGCTACACCTTC. Protein product: CSVDRDMDYGYTF. V is TRBV29-1 and J is TRBJ1-2; maybe TRBD1 (6 bases). Trimming removed 3 bases from V and 3 bases from J, with 11 bases in between. This CDR3 comprises 13 residues. The germline V gene has CDR1 SQVTM and CDR2 ANQGSEA.

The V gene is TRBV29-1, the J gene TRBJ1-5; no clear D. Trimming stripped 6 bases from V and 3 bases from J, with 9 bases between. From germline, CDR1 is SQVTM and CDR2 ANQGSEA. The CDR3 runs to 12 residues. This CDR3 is CSVGSNNQPQHF. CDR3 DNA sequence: TGCAGCGTGGGCAGCAACAATCAGCCCCAGCATTTT.

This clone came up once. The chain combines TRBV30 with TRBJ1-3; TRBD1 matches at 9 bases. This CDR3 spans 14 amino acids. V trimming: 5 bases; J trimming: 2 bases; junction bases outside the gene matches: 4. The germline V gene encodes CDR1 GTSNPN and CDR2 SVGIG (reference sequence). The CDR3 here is CAWGTGNTGNTIYF. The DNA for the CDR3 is TGTGCCTGGGGGACAGGGAACACTGGAAACACCATATATTTT.

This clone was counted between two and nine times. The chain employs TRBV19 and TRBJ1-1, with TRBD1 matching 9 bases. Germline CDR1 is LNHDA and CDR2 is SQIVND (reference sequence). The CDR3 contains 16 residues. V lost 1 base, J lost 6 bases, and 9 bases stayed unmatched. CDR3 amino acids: CASSIGLSGTGSEAFF. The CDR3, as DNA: TGTGCCAGTAGTATAGGGTTATCCGGGACAGGGTCTGAAGCTTTCTTT.

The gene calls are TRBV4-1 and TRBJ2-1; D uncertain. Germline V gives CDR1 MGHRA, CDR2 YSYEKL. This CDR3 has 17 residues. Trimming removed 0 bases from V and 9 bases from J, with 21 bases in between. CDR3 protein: CASSQESDNPLQCEQFF. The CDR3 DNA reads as TGCGCCAGCAGCCAAGAATCCGACAATCCATTACAATGTGAGCAGTTCTTC.

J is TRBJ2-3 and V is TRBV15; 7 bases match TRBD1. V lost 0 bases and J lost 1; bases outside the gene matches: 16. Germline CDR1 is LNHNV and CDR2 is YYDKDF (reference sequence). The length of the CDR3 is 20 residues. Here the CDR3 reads CATSRDDMYRGAWGTDTQYF. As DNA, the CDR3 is TGTGCCACCAGCAGAGACGACATGTACAGGGGTGCATGGGGCACAGATACGCAGTATTTT.

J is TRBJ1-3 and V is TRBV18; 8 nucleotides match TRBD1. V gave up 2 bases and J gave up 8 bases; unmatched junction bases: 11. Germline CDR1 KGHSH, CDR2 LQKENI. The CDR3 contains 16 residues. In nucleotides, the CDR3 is TGTGCCAGCTCACCATACGGACAGGGTGGGCAGGACACCATATATTTT. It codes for CASSPYGQGGQDTIYF.

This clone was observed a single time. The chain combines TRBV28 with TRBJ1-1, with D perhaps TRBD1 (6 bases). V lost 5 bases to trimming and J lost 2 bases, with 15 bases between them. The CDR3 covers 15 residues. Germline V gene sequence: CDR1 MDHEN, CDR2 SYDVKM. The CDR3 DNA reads TGTGCCAGCAGTAAAACCCAGGGGTTTAACACTGAAGCTTTCTTT. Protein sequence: CASSKTQGFNTEAFF.

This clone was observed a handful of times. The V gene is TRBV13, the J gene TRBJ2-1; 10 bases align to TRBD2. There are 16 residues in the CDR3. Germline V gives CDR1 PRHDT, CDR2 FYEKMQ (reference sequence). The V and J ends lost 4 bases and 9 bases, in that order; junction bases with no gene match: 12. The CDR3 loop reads CASSYLAGGWVVEQFF. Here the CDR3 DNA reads TGTGCCAGCAGCTACTTAGCGGGAGGCTGGGTGGTTGAGCAGTTCTTC.

The CDR3 loop is CASSFPPSGGRFDTQYF. For the CDR3, the DNA is TGTGCCAGCAGCTTCCCCCCTAGCGGGGGGCGCTTCGATACGCAGTATTTT. The chain joins TRBV11-2 to TRBJ2-3; 11 nucleotides align to TRBD2. Losses at the gene ends were 3 bases for V and 6 bases for J; bases not matched to a gene: 11. The CDR3 loop spans 17 amino acids. Germline CDR1 and CDR2: SGHAT and FQNNGV.

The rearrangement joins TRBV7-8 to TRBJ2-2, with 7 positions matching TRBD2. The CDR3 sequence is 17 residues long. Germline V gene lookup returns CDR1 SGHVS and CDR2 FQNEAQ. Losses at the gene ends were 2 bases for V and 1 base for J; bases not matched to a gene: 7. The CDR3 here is CASSLRPPSGNTGELFF. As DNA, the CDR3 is TGTGCCAGCAGCTTACGTCCCCCTAGCGGGAACACCGGGGAGCTGTTTTTT.

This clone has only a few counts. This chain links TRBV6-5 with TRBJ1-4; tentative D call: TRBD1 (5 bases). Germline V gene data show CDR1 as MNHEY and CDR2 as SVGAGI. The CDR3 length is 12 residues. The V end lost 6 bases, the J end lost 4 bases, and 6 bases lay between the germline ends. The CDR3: CASSDSNEKLFF. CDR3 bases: TGTGCCAGCAGCGACAGTAATGAAAAACTGTTTTTT.

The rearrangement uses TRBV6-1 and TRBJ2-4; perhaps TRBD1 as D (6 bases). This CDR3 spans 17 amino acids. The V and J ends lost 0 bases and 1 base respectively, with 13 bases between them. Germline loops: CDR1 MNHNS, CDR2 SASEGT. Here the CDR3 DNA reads TGTGCCAGCAGTGAAGCCTACAGGGTAGAGGCCAAAAACATTCAGTACTTC. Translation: CASSEAYRVEAKNIQYF.

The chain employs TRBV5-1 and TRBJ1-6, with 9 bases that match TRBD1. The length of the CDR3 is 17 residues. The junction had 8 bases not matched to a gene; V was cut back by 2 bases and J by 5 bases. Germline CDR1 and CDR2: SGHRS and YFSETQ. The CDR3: CASSLGQNRGHNSPLHF. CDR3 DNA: TGCGCCAGCAGCTTAGGACAGAACAGGGGGCATAATTCACCCCTCCACTTT.

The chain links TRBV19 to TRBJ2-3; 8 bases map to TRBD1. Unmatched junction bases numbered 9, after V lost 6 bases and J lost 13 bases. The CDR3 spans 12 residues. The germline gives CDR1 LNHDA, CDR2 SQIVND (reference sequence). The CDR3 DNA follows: TGTGCCAGTAGATCGCAGGGGGCGCTCGAGTATTTT. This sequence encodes CASRSQGALEYF. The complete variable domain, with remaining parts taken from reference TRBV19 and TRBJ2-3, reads DGGITQSPKYLFRKEGQNVTLSCEQNLNHDAMYWYRQDPGQGLRLIYYSQIVNDFQKGDIAEGYSVSREKKESFPLTVTSAQKNPTAFYLCASRSQGALEYFGPGTRLTVL.

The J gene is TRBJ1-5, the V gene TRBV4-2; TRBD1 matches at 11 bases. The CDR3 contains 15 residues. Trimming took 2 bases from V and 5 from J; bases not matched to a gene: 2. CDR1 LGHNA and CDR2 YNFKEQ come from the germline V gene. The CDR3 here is CASSQQDRGHQPQHF. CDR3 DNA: TGTGCCAGCAGCCAACAGGACAGGGGGCATCAGCCCCAGCATTTT.

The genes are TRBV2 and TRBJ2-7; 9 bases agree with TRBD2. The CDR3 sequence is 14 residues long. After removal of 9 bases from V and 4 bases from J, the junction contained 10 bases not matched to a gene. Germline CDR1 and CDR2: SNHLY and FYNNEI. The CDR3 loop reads CASVAGDGLYEQYF. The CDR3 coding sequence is TGTGCCAGTGTAGCGGGAGATGGGTTGTACGAGCAGTACTTC. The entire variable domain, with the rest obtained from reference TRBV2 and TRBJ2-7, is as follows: EPEVTQTPSHQVTQMGQEVILRCVPISNHLYFYWYRQILGQKVEFLVSFYNNEISEKSEIFDDQFSVERPDGSNFTLKIRSTKLEDSAMYFCASVAGDGLYEQYFGPGTRLTVT.

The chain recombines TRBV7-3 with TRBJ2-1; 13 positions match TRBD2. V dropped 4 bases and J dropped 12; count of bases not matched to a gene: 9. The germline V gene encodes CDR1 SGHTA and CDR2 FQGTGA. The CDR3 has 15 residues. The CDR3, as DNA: TGTGCCAGCAGCTCAGGGGGACTAGCGGGATTTGGGCAGTTCTTC. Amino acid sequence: CASSSGGLAGFGQFF.

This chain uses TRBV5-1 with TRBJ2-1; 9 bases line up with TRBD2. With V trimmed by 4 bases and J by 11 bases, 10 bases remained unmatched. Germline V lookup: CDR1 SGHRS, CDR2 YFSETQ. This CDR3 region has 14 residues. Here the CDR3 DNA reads TGCGCCAGCAGCCAAGTTAGCGGGGGCGTAAAGCAGTTCTTC. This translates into CASSQVSGGVKQFF. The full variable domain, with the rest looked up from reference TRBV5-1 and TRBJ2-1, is KAGVTQTPRYLIKTRGQQVTLSCSPISGHRSVSWYQQTPGQGLQFLFEYFSETQRNKGNFPGRFSGRQFSNSRSEMNVSTLELGDSALYLCASSQVSGGVKQFFGPGTRLTVL.

DNA of the CDR3: TGCGCCAGCAGCTTCGACAGGGCCGACTATGGCTACACCTTC. This gives the protein CASSFDRADYGYTF. The chain uses TRBV5-1 and TRBJ1-2, with 7 bases fitting TRBD1. Germline CDR1 and CDR2: SGHRS and YFSETQ. The CDR3 extends over 14 amino acids. The junction had 4 bases not matched to a gene; V was cut back by 2 bases and J by 3 bases.

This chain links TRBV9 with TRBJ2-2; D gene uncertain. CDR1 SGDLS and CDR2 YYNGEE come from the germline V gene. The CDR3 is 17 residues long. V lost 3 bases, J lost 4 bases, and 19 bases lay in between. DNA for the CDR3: TGTGCCAGCAGCGCCCCCCCTATCAGCGTCGGCACCGGGGAGCTGTTTTTT. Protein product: CASSAPPISVGTGELFF. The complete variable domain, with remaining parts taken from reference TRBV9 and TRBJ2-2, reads DSGVTQTPKHLITATGQRVTLRCSPRSGDLSVYWYQQSLDQGLQFLIQYYNGEERAKGNILERFSAQQFPDLHSELNLSSLELGDSALYFCASSAPPISVGTGELFFGEGSRLTVL.